This is a list of T cell receptor beta chains from one sample in a study of cytomegalovirus exposure and HLA in healthy donors. Profiling relied on immunoSEQ multiplex PCR, and the TCRdb table lists in-frame clones only, not all of them. The profile shows 85,000 to 100,000 clones, approximately 80% of them singletons. The sample taken for sequencing was PBMCs. These receptors all stem from a woman aged 40 to 49 in good health and CMV-seropositive. Each CDR3 is given with its conserved first and last residue. The D gene is left open where the match is weak. Rows may omit the clone size; those that give it use once, few, many or a size class.

TRBJ1-5	TRBD1	TRBV18	few	CASSRDRVSSSNQPQHF	TGTGCCAGCTCACGGGACAGGGTATCATCTAGCAATCAGCCCCAGCATTTT
TRBJ2-3	NA	TRBV19	once	CASSRDSWPGGTDTQYF	TGTGCCAGTAGTAGAGACAGTTGGCCTGGGGGGACAGATACGCAGTATTTT
TRBJ1-1	NA	TRBV11-2	NA	CASSSQIRAFF	TGTGCCAGCAGCTCCCAAATTCGGGCTTTCTTT
TRBJ2-1	TRBD2	TRBV7-6	NA	CASSRDYGNEQFF	TGTGCCAGCAGCCGGGACTATGGGAATGAGCAGTTCTTC
TRBJ2-1	NA	TRBV27	few	CASSPQGTAAYNEQFF	TGTGCCAGCAGTCCGCAGGGGACCGCGGCCTACAATGAGCAGTTCTTC
TRBJ1-3	NA	TRBV7-2	NA	CASSLGRVNTIYF	TGTGCCAGCAGCTTAGGCAGGGTAAACACCATATATTTT
TRBJ2-7	NA	TRBV7-8	NA	CASSLAGAVGGQYF	TGTGCCAGCAGCTTAGCTGGGGCGGTTGGTGGGCAGTACTTC
TRBJ1-5	TRBD1	TRBV5-1	NA	CASSLGQDSNQPQHF	TGCGCCAGCAGCCTAGGACAGGATAGCAATCAGCCCCAGCATTTT
TRBJ2-7	NA	TRBV7-9	NA	CASSLAWSSYEQYF	TGTGCCAGCAGCTTAGCGTGGAGCTCCTACGAGCAGTACTTC
TRBJ2-3	TRBD2	TRBV27	NA	CASSLAGGASTDTQYF	TGTGCCAGCAGTTTAGCGGGAGGGGCTAGCACAGATACGCAGTATTTT
TRBJ2-5	TRBD1	TRBV28	NA	CASALWTGEETQYF	TGTGCCAGCGCCCTTTGGACAGGGGAAGAGACCCAGTACTTC
TRBJ2-5	NA	TRBV6-1	NA	CASSERVSQETQYF	TGTGCCAGCAGTGAACGGGTCAGCCAAGAGACCCAGTACTTC
TRBJ2-5	TRBD2	TRBV9	NA	CASGGGRPQETQYF	TGTGCCAGCGGAGGCGGGAGGCCCCAAGAGACCCAGTACTTC
TRBJ1-1	NA	TRBV5-1	NA	CASSSGVGANTEAFF	TGCGCCAGCAGCAGTGGGGTAGGGGCGAACACTGAAGCTTTCTTT
TRBJ2-1	TRBD2	TRBV15	NA	CATSGLGSLSYNEQFF	TGTGCCACCAGCGGACTAGGCTCGCTCTCCTACAATGAGCAGTTCTTC
TRBJ2-3	TRBD2	TRBV7-9	once	CASSLQRELVTDTQYF	TGTGCCAGCAGCTTACAGCGGGAGTTAGTGACAGATACGCAGTATTTT
TRBJ2-2	TRBD1	TRBV10-3	NA	CAIGSAPGQGTGELFF	TGTGCCATCGGTTCCGCACCGGGACAGGGGACCGGGGAGCTGTTTTTT
TRBJ2-6	TRBD2	TRBV6-6	NA	CATSGGVGSGANVLTF	TGTGCCACAAGCGGGGGGGTCGGATCTGGGGCCAACGTCCTGACTTTC
TRBJ2-5	NA	TRBV2	NA	CASSGQLRATETQYF	TGTGCCAGCAGCGGACAGCTCCGCGCTACGGAGACCCAGTACTTC
TRBJ1-2	TRBD1	TRBV13	once	CASSSMTGGDGYAF	TGTGCCAGCAGCTCGATGACAGGGGGTGATGGCTACGCCTTC
TRBJ2-3	NA	TRBV25-1	NA	CASSDTRGTDTQYF	TGTGCCAGCAGTGACACCAGGGGTACAGATACGCAGTATTTT
TRBJ2-7	NA	TRBV5-5	NA	CASSLGRGSEQYF	TGTGCCAGCAGCTTGGGAAGGGGATCCGAGCAGTACTTC
TRBJ1-2	TRBD1	TRBV7-9	NA	CASSPGQGFGYGYTF	TGTGCCAGCAGCCCGGGACAGGGATTTGGCTATGGCTACACCTTC
TRBJ1-1	TRBD1	TRBV18	NA	CASSPGTGKVAFF	TGTGCCAGCTCACCGGGGACAGGGAAGGTTGCTTTCTTT
TRBJ1-1	NA	TRBV5-1	medium-sized	CASSLDPDSSIEAFF	TGCGCCAGCAGCTTGGATCCGGACTCGTCCATTGAAGCTTTCTTT
TRBJ1-4	NA	TRBV5-1	NA	CASSFGTGDEKLFF	TGCGCCAGCAGCTTCGGGACTGGGGACGAAAAACTGTTTTTT
TRBJ1-1	TRBD1	TRBV28	NA	CASSFYRGLDLGTEAFF	TGTGCCAGCAGTTTTTACAGGGGGCTGGACCTGGGGACTGAAGCTTTCTTT
TRBJ2-6	NA	TRBV5-6	NA	CASSPLAHGSGANVLTF	TGTGCCAGCAGCCCTCTAGCTCACGGCTCTGGGGCCAACGTCCTGACTTTC
TRBJ2-7	TRBD2	TRBV6-6	NA	CASTERLAGKNEQYF	TGTGCCAGCACCGAGCGACTAGCGGGTAAAAACGAGCAGTACTTC
TRBJ2-4	NA	TRBV10-3	NA	CAISSSGQKNIQYF	TGTGCCATCAGTTCCTCGGGACAAAAAAACATTCAGTACTTC
TRBJ1-4	NA	TRBV5-5	NA	CASSLLGGANEKLFF	TGTGCCAGCAGCTTGTTAGGGGGAGCTAATGAAAAACTGTTTTTT
TRBJ1-1	NA	TRBV18	NA	CASSHGNTEAFF	TGTGCCAGCTCACACGGGAACACTGAAGCTTTCTTT
TRBJ1-3	NA	TRBV6-1	NA	CASSENTGRTGNTIYF	TGTGCCAGCAGTGAGAATACAGGGCGAACTGGAAACACCATATATTTT
TRBJ1-3	NA	TRBV6-1	NA	CAAGDGRSSGNTIYF	TGTGCCGCGGGGGACGGCAGGAGCTCTGGAAACACCATATATTTT
TRBJ2-7	TRBD2	TRBV18	NA	CASSLGLAGEQYF	TGTGCCAGCTCGCTGGGACTAGCGGGCGAGCAGTACTTC
TRBJ2-5	NA	TRBV19	NA	CASSIQGSETQYF	TGTGCCAGTAGTATTCAGGGTTCAGAGACCCAGTACTTC
TRBJ1-2	TRBD1	TRBV14	NA	CASSHVDRAFFYGYTF	TGTGCCAGCAGCCACGTCGACAGGGCCTTTTTCTATGGCTACACCTTC
TRBJ2-7	NA	TRBV2	NA	CASSYSDGSPGEQYF	TGTGCCAGCAGTTACTCGGATGGGAGCCCGGGCGAGCAGTACTTC
TRBJ2-3	TRBD2	TRBV13	NA	CASSLGTSPQYF	TGTGCCAGCAGCCTAGGGACTAGCCCGCAGTATTTT
TRBJ2-7	TRBD1	TRBV5-1	NA	CASSSGTGGFYEQYF	TGCGCCAGCAGCTCCGGGACAGGGGGCTTCTACGAGCAGTACTTC
TRBJ2-1	NA	TRBV9	NA	CASSVDSQGYNEQFF	TGTGCCAGCAGCGTAGACAGCCAAGGCTACAATGAGCAGTTCTTC
TRBJ2-6	TRBD1	TRBV11-1	NA	CASSLPGQWSSGANVLTF	TGTGCCAGCAGCTTACCGGGACAGTGGAGCTCTGGGGCCAACGTCCTGACTTTC